This TCR beta chain was observed in a study of T cells in women clearing cervical HPV infection. Study as a whole: Control women cleared a single incident HPV16 infection within 12 months. Case blood drawn at lesion detection; control blood after infection cleared.

About this clone: The antigen is unknown. The observed sequence ends 3 residues before the CDR3 terminus, with the missing tail filled in from the germline J gene.

This CDR3 comprises 15 residues. Germline V gene lookup returns CDR1 SGHTA and CDR2 FQGNSA. Between the trimmed V and J ends, which lost 4 bases and 5 bases, there was a span of 17 bases. Study results and limitations: Cases carried less TRBV6-7 than controls: about 0.1% versus 0.15%. Timing of associations relative to infection is unclear; T-cell subsets were not isolated.

The data were produced by immunoSEQ multiplex PCR, yet TCRdb's version contains in-frame clones alone and is incomplete. Here the sample table reports around 30,000 clones. This chain joins TRBV7-2 and TRBJ2-5; a possible D gene is TRBD2 (6 bases). This receptor was obtained from a woman between 18 and 70 years old with a cervical HPV16 infection that either progressed to CIN3+ or cleared (not recorded which). The sample was blood buffy coat. The CDR3 protein is CASSSRDSALETQYF. CDR3 DNA, as far as it was read: TGTGCCAGCAGCTCCCGGGACTCGGCCCTTGAGACC.